The text below deals with one T cell receptor (beta chain). In this sample, this clonotype turned up many times. Its antigen remains unidentified. Qualities for individual bases were not recorded, and no much larger clone is one base off. For sequencing, an Illumina HiSeq 2000 was employed. TCR beta chain libraries were generated by multiplex PCR amplification. High-throughput sequencing was used to analyze the amplified TCR beta chain products. In-frame beta chains were kept once TCRdb had trimmed the public reads at Q25 with fastp and called clones with MiXCR. Here each entry gathers all rows of one CDR3 protein and keeps the most common genes and DNA. This sample has under 70,000 distinct CDR3 sequences in its table, and 43% of those were observed once. The biggest ten clones account for roughly 9.1% of the sample. The germline V gene provides CDR1 SGHDT and CDR2 YYEEEE. Reading from cysteine to phenylalanine, the CDR3 counts 12 amino acids. The entry retains the CDR3 DNA only, 36 bases that are in frame from base 1. V was cut back by 3 bases and J by 6 bases, leaving a gap of 9 bases between them.

The data were taken from a study of breast tumors, draining lymph nodes, adjacent tissues (dated by TCRdb to 2016 to 2017). Regarding the study in general: In breast cancer patients, the study compared the TCR beta repertoires of tumor, adjacent nontumor tissue and axillary lymph nodes. In human breast cancer, the study set out to assess how tumor, surrounding tissue and draining lymph node repertoires relate to one another and whether T cells might be exchanged between them. Study-level results and caveats: A scenario in which most tumor T cells derive from the lymph node and then expand within tumor tissue was judged to be consistent with the data. Tumor and nontumor tissue repertoires were significantly more similar in luminal-like than in basal-like breast cancer. T-cell repertoire diversity in tumors was found to be lower than in lymph nodes but higher than in nontumor tissue, and preferential V and J gene usage was observed. Rather than being directly demonstrated, the conclusion that tumor T cells originate in lymph nodes was presented as consistent with a hypothesis.

The chain couples TRBV5-6 to TRBJ1-2; the D segment cannot be called with confidence. The TCR originated in a female donor with breast cancer. Some clones in this sample may be carry-over from other donors' samples. The sequencing sample was made of breast tumor tissue. The CDR3 reads CASSWTMDGYTF. The nucleotide sequence is TGTGCCAGCAGCTGGACTATGGATGGCTACACCTTC. Where the CDR3 stops, the reference TRBV5-6 and TRBJ1-2 genes take over; the full variable domain is DAGVTQSPTHLIKTRGQQVTLRCSPKSGHDTVSWYQQALGQGPQFIFQYYEEEERQRGNFPDRFSGHQFPNYSSELNVNALLLGDSALYLCASSWTMDGYTFGSGTRLTVV.